This T cell receptor (beta chain) emerged from a study of cytomegalovirus exposure and HLA in healthy donors. The overall study: An earlier analysis identified fewer than 130 million unique TCR beta sequences in 150 million to 200 million T cells.

Primers: 60 Vbeta forward and 13 Jbeta reverse. Method: immunoSEQ multiplex PCR; TCRdb's copy keeps in-frame clones and lacks some. This sample has about 150,000 clones; more than 75% occur once, and the top ten carry roughly 7.1%. Findings and limits, study-wide: In the analysis, some V segments, TRBV6-2 and TRBV6-3 included, were excluded as indistinguishable.

Worth noting for this clone: Its antigen is currently unknown.

Looked up from germline, CDR1 is MNHEY and CDR2 is SMNVEV (reference sequence). Losses at the gene ends were 5 bases for V and 8 bases for J; bases not matched to a gene: 10. The CDR3 runs 16 residues. This chain connects TRBV27 to TRBJ2-1, with TRBD2 identical over 12 bases. The TCR was taken from a man aged 25 to 40 in good health and CMV-seropositive. The sample consisted of PBMCs. In DNA, the CDR3 is TGTGCCAGCAGTCCTCAAGCTAGCGGGGGGGCGTATGAGCAGTTCTTC. Amino acids: CASSPQASGGAYEQFF.